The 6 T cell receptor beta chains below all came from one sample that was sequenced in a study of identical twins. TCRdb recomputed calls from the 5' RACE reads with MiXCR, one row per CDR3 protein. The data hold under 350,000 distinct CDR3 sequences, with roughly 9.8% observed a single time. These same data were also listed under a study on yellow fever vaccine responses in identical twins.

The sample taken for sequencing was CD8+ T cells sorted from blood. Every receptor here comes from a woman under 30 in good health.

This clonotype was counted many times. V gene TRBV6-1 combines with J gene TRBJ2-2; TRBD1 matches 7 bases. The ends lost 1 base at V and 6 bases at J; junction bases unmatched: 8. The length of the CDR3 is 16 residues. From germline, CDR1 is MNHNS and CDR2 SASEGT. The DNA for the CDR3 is TGTGCCAGCAGTGAAGAGACAGGGAATAACGCCGGGGAGCTGTTTTTT. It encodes CASSEETGNNAGELFF.

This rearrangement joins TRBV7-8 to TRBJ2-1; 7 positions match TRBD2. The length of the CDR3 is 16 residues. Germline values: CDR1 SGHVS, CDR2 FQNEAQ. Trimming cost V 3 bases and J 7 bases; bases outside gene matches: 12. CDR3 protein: CASSLAGLSRANEQFF. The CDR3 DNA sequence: TGTGCCAGCAGCTTGGCGGGACTATCCCGAGCAAATGAGCAGTTCTTC.

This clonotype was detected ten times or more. Here the CDR3 DNA reads TGTGCCAGCAGCTCCTACGACCTCCTTTACGAGCAGTACTTC. Encoded protein: CASSSYDLLYEQYF. The chain is built from TRBV11-1 and TRBJ2-7; no clear D gene. Germline V gene data show CDR1 as SGHAT and CDR2 as FQDESV (reference sequence). The CDR3 runs to 14 residues. V lost 4 bases, J lost 4 bases, and 14 bases lay in between.

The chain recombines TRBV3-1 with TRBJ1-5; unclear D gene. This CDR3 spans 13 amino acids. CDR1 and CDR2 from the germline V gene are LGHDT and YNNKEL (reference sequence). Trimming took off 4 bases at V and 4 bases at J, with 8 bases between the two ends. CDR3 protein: CASSPEGNQPQHF. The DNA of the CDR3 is TGTGCCAGCAGCCCAGAAGGGAATCAGCCCCAGCATTTT. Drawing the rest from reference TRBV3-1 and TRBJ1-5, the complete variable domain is DTAVSQTPKYLVTQMGNDKSIKCEQNLGHDTMYWYKQDSKKFLKIMFSYNNKELIINETVPNRFSPKSPDKAHLNLHINSLELGDSAVYFCASSPEGNQPQHFGDGTRLSIL.

This CDR3 reads CASSFGQGTTGELFF. As DNA, the CDR3 is TGTGCCAGCAGCTTTGGGCAGGGAACCACCGGGGAGCTGTTTTTT. The chain employs TRBV13 and TRBJ2-2, with a possible D match to TRBD1 (5 bases). The V and J ends lost 3 bases and 4 bases respectively, with 12 bases between them. The CDR3 has 15 amino acids. Germline lookup yields CDR1 PRHDT and CDR2 FYEKMQ (reference sequence). The full variable domain, completed using reference TRBV13 and TRBJ2-2, is AAGVIQSPRHLIKEKRETATLKCYPIPRHDTVYWYQQGPGQDPQFLISFYEKMQSDKGSIPDRFSAQQFSDYHSELNMSSLELGDSALYFCASSFGQGTTGELFFGEGSRLTVL.

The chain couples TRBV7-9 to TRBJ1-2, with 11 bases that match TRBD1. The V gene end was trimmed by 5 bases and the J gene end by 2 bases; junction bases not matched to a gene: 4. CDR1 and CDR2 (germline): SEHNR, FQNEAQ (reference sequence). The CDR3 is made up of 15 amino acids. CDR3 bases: TGTGCCAGCAGCGGGACAGGGGGTTTAAACTATGGCTACACCTTC. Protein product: CASSGTGGLNYGYTF.